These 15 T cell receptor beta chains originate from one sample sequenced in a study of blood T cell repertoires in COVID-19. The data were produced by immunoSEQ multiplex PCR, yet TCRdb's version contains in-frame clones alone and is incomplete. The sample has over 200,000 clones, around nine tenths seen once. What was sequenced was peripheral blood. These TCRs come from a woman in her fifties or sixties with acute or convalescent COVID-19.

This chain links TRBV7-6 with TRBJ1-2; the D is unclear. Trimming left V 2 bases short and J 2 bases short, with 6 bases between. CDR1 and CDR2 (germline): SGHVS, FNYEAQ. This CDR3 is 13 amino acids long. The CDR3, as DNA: TGTGCCAGCAGCTTAATCCAAAACTATGGCTACACCTTC. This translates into CASSLIQNYGYTF.

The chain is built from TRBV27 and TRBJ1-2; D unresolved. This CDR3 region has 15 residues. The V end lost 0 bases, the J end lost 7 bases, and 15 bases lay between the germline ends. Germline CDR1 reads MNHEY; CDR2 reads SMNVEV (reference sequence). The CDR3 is CASSLSKVPGSGYTF. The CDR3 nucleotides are TGTGCCAGCAGTTTATCAAAGGTTCCGGGGAGTGGCTACACCTTC.

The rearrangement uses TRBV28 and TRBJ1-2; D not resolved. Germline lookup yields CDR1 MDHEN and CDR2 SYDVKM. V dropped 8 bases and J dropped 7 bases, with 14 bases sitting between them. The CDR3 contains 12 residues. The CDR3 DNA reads TGTGCCAGCCATTTTAGTCTCGGTGGCTACACCTTC. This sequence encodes CASHFSLGGYTF.

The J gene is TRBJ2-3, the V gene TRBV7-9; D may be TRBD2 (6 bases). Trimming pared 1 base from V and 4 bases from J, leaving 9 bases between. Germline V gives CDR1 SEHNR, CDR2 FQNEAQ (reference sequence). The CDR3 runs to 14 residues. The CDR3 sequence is CASSLGLDSDTQYF. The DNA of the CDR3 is TGTGCCAGCAGCTTAGGACTAGATTCAGATACGCAGTATTTT.

CDR3 DNA sequence: TGTGCCAGCAGCTTAGGGGGCAGTGATCAGCCCCAGCATTTT. It is translated as CASSLGGSDQPQHF. This chain joins TRBV7-8 and TRBJ1-5, with TRBD1 as a possible D gene (5 bases). The CDR3 has 14 amino acids. V lost 1 base and J 5 bases, leaving 9 bases between the germline ends. Per the germline V gene, CDR1 is SGHVS and CDR2 is FQNEAQ.

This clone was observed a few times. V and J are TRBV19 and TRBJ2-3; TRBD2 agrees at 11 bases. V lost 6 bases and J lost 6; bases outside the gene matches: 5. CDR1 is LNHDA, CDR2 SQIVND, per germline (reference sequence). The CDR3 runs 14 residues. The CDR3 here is CASSSTSGGDTQYF. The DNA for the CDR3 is TGTGCCAGTAGCTCTACTAGCGGGGGCGATACGCAGTATTTT.

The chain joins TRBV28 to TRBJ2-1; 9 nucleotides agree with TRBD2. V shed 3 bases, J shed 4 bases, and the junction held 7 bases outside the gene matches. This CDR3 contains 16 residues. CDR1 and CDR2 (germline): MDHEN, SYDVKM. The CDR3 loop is CASSLTSGTTYNEQFF. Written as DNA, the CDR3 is TGTGCCAGCAGTTTGACTAGCGGAACTACGTACAATGAGCAGTTCTTC. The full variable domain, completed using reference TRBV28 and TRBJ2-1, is DVKVTQSSRYLVKRTGEKVFLECVQDMDHENMFWYRQDPGLGLRLIYFSYDVKMKEKGDIPEGYSVSREKKERFSLILESASTNQTSMYLCASSLTSGTTYNEQFFGPGTRLTVL.

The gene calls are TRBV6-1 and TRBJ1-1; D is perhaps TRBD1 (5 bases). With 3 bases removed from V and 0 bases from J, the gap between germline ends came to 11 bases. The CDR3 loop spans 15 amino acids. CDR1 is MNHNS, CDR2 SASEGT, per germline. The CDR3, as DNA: TGTGCCAGCAGTGACCTTGGGGGGATGAACACTGAAGCTTTCTTT. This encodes CASSDLGGMNTEAFF.

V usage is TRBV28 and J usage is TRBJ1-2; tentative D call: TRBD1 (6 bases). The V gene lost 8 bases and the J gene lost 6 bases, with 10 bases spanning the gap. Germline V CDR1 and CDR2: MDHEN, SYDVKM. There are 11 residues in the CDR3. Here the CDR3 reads CASGYRDGYTF. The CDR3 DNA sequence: TGTGCCAGCGGCTACAGGGATGGCTACACCTTC.

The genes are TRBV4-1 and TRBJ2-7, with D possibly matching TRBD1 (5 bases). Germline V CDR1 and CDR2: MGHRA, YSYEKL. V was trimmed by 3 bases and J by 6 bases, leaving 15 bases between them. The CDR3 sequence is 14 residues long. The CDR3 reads CASSQRREVAEQYF. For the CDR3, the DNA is TGCGCCAGCAGCCAGCGCAGGGAAGTCGCCGAGCAGTACTTC.

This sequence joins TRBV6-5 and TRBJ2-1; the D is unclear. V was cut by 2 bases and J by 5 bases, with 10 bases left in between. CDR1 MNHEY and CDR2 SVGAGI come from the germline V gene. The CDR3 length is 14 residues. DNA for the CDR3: TGTGCCAGCAGTTACGATATCTATAACAATGAGCAGTTCTTC. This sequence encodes CASSYDIYNNEQFF.

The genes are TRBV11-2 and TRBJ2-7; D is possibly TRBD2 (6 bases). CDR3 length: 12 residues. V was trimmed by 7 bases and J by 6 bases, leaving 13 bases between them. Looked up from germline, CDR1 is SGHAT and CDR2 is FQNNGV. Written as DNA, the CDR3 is TGTGCCAGCAACAAACGGGAGTCCGAGCAGTACTTC. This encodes CASNKRESEQYF.

The CDR3 region is CASSLPFQGIEQYF. CDR3 DNA: TGTGCCAGCAGTTTACCATTCCAGGGGATTGAGCAGTACTTC. The chain couples TRBV28 to TRBJ2-7; maybe TRBD1 (6 bases). Germline V gene sequence: CDR1 MDHEN, CDR2 SYDVKM. V was clipped by 2 bases and J by 7 bases, with 15 bases between them. The CDR3 is 14 residues long.

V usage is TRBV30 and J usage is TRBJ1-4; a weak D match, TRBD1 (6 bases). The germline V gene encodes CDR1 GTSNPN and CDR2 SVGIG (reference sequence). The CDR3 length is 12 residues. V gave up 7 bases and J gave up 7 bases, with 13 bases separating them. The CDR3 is CASLKTGEKLFF. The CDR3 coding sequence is TGTGCCTCCCTAAAGACAGGTGAAAAACTGTTTTTT. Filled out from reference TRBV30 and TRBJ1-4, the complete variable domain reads SQTIHQWPATLVQPVGSPLSLECTVEGTSNPNLYWYRQAAGRGLQLLFYSVGIGQISSEVPQNLSASRPQDRQFILSSKKLLLSDSGFYLCASLKTGEKLFFGSGTQLSVL.

The CDR3 is CASSQPGTGNSPLHF. DNA for the CDR3: TGCGCCAGCAGCCAACCCGGGACAGGGAATTCACCCCTCCACTTT. The chain recombines TRBV4-1 with TRBJ1-6; 9 bases are shared with TRBD1. The V gene end was trimmed by 2 bases and the J gene end by 7 bases; junction bases not matched to a gene: 3. This CDR3 comprises 15 residues. Per the germline V gene, CDR1 is MGHRA and CDR2 is YSYEKL.